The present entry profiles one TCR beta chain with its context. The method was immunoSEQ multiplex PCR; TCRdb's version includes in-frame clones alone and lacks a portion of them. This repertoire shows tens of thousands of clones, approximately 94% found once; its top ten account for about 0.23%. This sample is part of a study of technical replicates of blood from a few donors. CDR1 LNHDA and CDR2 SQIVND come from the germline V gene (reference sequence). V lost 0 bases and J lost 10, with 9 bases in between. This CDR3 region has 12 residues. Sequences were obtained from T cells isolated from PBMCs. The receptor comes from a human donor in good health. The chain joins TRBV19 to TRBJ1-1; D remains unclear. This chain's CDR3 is CASSIEPRRAFF. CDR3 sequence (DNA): TGTGCCAGTAGTATAGAGCCGAGGAGAGCTTTCTTT.